These 6 T cell receptor beta chains came from one sample sequenced in a study of T cells in Graves' hyperthyroidism and ophthalmopathy. RNA transcripts yielded amplified TCR beta CDR3 regions. The HTBI primer set drove a first-round RT-PCR of the TCR CDR3. TCRdb independently ran MiXCR on the multiplex PCR reads; one entry per CDR3 protein. The table includes under 400,000 distinct CDR3 sequences, 15% to 19% detected once. The specimen sequenced was blood. These receptor sequences come from a woman aged 18-35 years with Graves' hyperthyroidism that later progressed to Graves' ophthalmopathy.

A word on this clonotype: This may be a read error, as it is one base from a much larger clone. The CDR3 carries no conserved terminal phenylalanine or tryptophan, so it likely arises from a read error. The rearrangement joins TRBV20-1 to TRBJ1-5, with no clear D. Germline lookup yields CDR1 DFQATT and CDR2 SNEGSKA (reference sequence). CDR3 length: 16 residues. V shed 1 base and J shed 0 bases, with 13 bases lying between them. CDR3 residues: CSARGRAGYSNQPQHL. For the CDR3, the DNA is TGCAGTGCTAGAGGGCGGGCGGGCTATAGCAATCAGCCCCAGCATCTT.

This clonotype was recorded at least ten times. The gene calls are TRBV15 and TRBJ2-1, with D perhaps matching TRBD2 (6 bases). The length of the CDR3 is 13 residues. The V end lost 6 bases, the J end lost 9 bases, and 15 bases lay between the germline ends. Looked up from germline, CDR1 is LNHNV and CDR2 is YYDKDF (reference sequence). CDR3 residues: CATSSGLRSEQFF. The CDR3 DNA follows: TGTGCCACCAGTTCGGGACTGCGAAGTGAGCAGTTCTTC.

This clonotype was recorded at least ten times. The rearrangement joins TRBV6-2 or TRBV6-3 to TRBJ1-5, with D tentatively TRBD1 (5 bases). V lost 2 bases and J lost 1, with 12 bases in between. Germline assignment: CDR1 MNHEY and CDR2 SVGEGT. This CDR3 spans 16 amino acids. As DNA, the CDR3 is TGTGCCAGCAGTTACCAAGGGACCGAGAGCAATCAGCCCCAGCATTTT. This encodes CASSYQGTESNQPQHF.

The sample holds many counts of this clonotype. J is TRBJ1-1 and V is TRBV6-1; D is uncertain. CDR3 size: 14 residues. Germline V gene data show CDR1 as MNHNS and CDR2 as SASEGT. Trimming removed 2 bases at V and 4 bases at J, with 11 bases between. The CDR3 here is CASSERSPSTEAFF. CDR3 sequence (DNA): TGTGCCAGCAGTGAAAGGTCCCCCTCCACTGAAGCTTTCTTT.

This clonotype was observed once. The rearrangement links TRBV7-6 to TRBJ2-1, with TRBD2 matching over 8 bases. The CDR3 is 18 amino acids. Looked up from germline, CDR1 is SGHVS and CDR2 is FNYEAQ. With 1 base clipped from V and 4 bases from J, the junction kept 12 bases outside the gene matches. CDR3 in amino acids: CASSLEGTRGAIYNEQFF. The CDR3 DNA sequence: TGTGCCAGCAGCTTAGAAGGGACTAGGGGGGCGATTTACAATGAGCAGTTCTTC.

This clonotype was detected ten times or more. The rearrangement joins TRBV11-2 to TRBJ2-7, with TRBD2 identical over 8 bases. The V gene end was trimmed by 5 bases and the J gene end by 2 bases; junction bases not matched to a gene: 14. CDR3 length: 17 residues. CDR1 and CDR2 (germline): SGHAT, FQNNGV. CDR3 sequence: CASSPPPGTSTAYEQYF. The CDR3 region has the DNA TGTGCCAGCAGCCCACCCCCCGGGACTAGTACCGCCTACGAGCAGTACTTC.